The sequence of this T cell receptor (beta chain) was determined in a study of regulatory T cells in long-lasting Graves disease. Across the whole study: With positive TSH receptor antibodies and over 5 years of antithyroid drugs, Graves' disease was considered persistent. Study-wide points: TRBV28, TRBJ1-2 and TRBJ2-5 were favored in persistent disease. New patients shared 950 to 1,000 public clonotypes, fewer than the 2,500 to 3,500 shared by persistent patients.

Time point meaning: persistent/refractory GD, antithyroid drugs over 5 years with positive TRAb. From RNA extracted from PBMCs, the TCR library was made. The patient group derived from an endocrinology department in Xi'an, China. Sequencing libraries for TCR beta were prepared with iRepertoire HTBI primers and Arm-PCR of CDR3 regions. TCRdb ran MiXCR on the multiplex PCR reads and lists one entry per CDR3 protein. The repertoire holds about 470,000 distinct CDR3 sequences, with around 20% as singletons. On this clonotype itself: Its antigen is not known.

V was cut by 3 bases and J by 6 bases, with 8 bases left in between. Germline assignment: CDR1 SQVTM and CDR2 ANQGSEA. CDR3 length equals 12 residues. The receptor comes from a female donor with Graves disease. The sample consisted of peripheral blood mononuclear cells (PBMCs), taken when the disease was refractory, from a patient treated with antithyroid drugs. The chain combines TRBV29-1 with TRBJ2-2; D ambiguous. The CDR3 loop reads CSVDSVAGELFF. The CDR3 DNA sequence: TGCAGCGTTGATAGTGTGGCCGGGGAGCTGTTTTTT.